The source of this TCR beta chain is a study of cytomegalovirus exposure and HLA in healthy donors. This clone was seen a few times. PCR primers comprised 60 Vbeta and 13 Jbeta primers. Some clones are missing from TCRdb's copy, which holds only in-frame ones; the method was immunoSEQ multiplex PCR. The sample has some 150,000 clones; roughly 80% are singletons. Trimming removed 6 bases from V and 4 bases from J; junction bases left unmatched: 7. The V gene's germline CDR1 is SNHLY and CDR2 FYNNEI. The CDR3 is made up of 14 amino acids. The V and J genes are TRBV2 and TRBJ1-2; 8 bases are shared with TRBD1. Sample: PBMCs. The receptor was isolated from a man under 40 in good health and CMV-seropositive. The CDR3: CASSSGQGGYGYTF. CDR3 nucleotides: TGTGCCAGCAGCTCCGGACAGGGAGGCTATGGCTACACCTTC.